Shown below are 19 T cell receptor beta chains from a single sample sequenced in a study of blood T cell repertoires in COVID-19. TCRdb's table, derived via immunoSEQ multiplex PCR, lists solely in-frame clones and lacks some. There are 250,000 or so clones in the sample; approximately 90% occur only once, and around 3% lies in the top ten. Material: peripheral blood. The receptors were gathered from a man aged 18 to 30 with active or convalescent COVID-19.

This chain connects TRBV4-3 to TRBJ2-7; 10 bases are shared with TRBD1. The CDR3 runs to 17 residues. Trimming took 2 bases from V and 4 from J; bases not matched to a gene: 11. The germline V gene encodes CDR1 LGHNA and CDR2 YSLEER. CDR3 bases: TGCGCCAGCAGCCAATACCCAACCGGGACAGGGGTTTACGAGCAGTACTTC. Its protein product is CASSQYPTGTGVYEQYF.

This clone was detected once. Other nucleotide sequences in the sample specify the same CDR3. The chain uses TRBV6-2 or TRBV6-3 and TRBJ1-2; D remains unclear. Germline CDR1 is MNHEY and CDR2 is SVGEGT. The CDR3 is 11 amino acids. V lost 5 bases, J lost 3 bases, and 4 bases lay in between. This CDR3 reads CASSSDYGYTF. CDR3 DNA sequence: TGTGCCAGCAGTAGCGACTATGGCTACACCTTC.

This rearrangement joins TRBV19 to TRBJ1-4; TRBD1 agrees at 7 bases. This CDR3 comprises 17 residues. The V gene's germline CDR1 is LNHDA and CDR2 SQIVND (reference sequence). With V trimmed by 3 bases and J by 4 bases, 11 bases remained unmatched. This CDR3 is CASSIKEGARHNEKLFF. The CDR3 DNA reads TGTGCCAGTAGTATTAAAGAGGGGGCGCGGCATAATGAAAAACTGTTTTTT.

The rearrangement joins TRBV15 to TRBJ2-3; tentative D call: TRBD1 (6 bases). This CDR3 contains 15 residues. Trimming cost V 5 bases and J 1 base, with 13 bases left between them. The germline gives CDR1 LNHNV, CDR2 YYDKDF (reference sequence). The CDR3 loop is CATSEGVIGTDTQYF. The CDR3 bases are TGTGCCACCAGCGAGGGGGTGATAGGCACAGATACGCAGTATTTT. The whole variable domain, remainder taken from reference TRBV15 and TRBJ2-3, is DAMVIQNPRYQVTQFGKPVTLSCSQTLNHNVMYWYQQKSSQAPKLLFHYYDKDFNNEADTPDNFQSRRPNTSFCFLDIRSPGLGDTAMYLCATSEGVIGTDTQYFGPGTRLTVL.

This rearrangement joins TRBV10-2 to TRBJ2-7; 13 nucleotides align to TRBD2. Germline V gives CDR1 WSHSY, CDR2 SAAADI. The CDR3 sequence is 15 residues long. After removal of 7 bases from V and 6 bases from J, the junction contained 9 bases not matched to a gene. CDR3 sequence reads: CASNAGLAGTLEQYF. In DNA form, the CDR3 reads TGCGCCAGCAATGCGGGACTAGCGGGAACTCTCGAGCAGTACTTC.

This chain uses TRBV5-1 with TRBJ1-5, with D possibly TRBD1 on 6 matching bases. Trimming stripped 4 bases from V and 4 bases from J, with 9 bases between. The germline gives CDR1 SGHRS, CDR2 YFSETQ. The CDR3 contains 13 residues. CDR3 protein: CASSQQGNQPQHF. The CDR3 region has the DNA TGCGCCAGCAGCCAACAGGGAAATCAGCCCCAGCATTTT.

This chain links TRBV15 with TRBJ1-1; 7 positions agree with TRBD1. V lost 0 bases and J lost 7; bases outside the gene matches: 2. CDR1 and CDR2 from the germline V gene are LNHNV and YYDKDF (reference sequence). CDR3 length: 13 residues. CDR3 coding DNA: TGTGCCACCAGCAGAGATTGGACAGGTGAAGCTTTCTTT. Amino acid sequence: CATSRDWTGEAFF.

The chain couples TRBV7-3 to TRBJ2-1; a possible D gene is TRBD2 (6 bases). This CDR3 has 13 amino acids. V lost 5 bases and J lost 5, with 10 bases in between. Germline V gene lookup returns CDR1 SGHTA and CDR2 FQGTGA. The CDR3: CASSPGLHNEQFF. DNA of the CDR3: TGTGCCAGCAGCCCCGGACTACACAATGAGCAGTTCTTC.

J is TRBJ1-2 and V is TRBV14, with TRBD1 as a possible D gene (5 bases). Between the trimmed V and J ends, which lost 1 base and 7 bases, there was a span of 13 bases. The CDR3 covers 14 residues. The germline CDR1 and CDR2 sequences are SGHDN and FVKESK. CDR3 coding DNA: TGTGCCAGCAGCCAAGTGGGGGGAATGGGTGGCTACACCTTC. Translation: CASSQVGGMGGYTF.

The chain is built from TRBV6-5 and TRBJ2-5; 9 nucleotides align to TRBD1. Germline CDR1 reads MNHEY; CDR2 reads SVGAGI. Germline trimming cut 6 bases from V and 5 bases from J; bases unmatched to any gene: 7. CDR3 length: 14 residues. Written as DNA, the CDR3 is TGTGCCAGCAGACCTCGGGACAGGGACGAGACCCAGTACTTC. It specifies CASRPRDRDETQYF.

The CDR3 loop is CASSPTGSSYNSPLHF. CDR3 coding DNA: TGTGCCAGCAGCCCGACAGGGAGCTCCTATAATTCACCCCTCCACTTT. The rearrangement links TRBV5-6 to TRBJ1-6; 7 bases map to TRBD1. The CDR3 runs 16 residues. The V gene end was trimmed by 4 bases and the J gene end by 0 bases; junction bases not matched to a gene: 4. CDR1 is SGHDT and CDR2 is YYEEEE in the germline V gene.

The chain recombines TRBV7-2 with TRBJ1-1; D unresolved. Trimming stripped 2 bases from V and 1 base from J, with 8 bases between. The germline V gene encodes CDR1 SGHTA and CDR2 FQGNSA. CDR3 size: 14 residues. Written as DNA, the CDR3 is TGTGCCAGCAGCTTAAGAGGGCAGAACACTGAAGCTTTCTTT. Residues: CASSLRGQNTEAFF. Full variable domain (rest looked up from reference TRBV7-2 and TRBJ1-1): GAGVSQSPSNKVTEKGKDVELRCDPISGHTALYWYRQSLGQGLEFLIYFQGNSAPDKSGLPSDRFSAERTGGSVSTLTIQRTQQEDSAVYLCASSLRGQNTEAFFGQGTRLTVV.

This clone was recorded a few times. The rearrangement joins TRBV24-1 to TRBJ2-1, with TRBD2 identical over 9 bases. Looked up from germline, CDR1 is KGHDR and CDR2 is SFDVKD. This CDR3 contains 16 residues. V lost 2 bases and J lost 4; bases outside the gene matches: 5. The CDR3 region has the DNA TGTGCCACCAGTGATTCATTAGCGGGAGAGTACAATGAGCAGTTCTTC. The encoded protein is CATSDSLAGEYNEQFF.

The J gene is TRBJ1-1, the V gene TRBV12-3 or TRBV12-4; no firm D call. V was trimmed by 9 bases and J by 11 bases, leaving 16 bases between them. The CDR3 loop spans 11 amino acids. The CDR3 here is CASSASYSAFF. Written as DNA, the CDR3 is TGTGCCAGTTCCGCCTCTTACTCGGCTTTCTTT.

CDR3 protein: CASSGLSGVSSYEQYF. CDR3 DNA: TGTGCCAGCTCTGGACTTTCCGGGGTTAGCTCCTACGAGCAGTACTTC. The V call is TRBV28, the J call TRBJ2-7, with D possibly being TRBD2 (5 bases). Germline CDR1 MDHEN, CDR2 SYDVKM. The V gene lost 8 bases and the J gene lost 0 bases, with 20 bases spanning the gap. The CDR3 extends over 16 amino acids.

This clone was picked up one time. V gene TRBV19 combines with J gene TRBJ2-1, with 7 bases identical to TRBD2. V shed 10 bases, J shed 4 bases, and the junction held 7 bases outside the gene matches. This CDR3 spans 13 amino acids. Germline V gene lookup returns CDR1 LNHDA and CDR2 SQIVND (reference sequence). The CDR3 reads CATSSGGYNEQFF. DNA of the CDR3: TGTGCCACCTCTAGCGGAGGTTACAATGAGCAGTTCTTC.

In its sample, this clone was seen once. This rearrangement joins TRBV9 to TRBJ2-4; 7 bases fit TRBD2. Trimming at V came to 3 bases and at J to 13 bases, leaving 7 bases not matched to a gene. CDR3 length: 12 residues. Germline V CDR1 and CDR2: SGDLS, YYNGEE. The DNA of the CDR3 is TGTGCCAGCAGCGGATCTAGCGGCGACCAGTACTTC. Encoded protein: CASSGSSGDQYF.

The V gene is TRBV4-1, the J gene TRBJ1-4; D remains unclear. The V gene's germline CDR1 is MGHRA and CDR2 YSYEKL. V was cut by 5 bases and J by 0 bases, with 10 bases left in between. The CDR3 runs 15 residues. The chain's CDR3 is CASSGDVATNEKLFF. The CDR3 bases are TGCGCCAGCAGCGGAGACGTTGCAACTAATGAAAAACTGTTTTTT.

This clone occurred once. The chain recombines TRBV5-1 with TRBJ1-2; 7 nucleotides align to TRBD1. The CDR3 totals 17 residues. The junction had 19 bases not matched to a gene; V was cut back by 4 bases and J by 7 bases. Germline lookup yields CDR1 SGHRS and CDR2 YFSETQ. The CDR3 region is CASSKQTGKGVEAGYTF. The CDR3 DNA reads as TGCGCCAGCAGCAAGCAGACAGGGAAAGGGGTCGAGGCTGGCTACACCTTC. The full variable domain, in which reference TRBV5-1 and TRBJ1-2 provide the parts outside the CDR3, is KAGVTQTPRYLIKTRGQQVTLSCSPISGHRSVSWYQQTPGQGLQFLFEYFSETQRNKGNFPGRFSGRQFSNSRSEMNVSTLELGDSALYLCASSKQTGKGVEAGYTFGSGTRLTVV.